This T cell receptor beta chain was sequenced in a study of blood T cell repertoires in COVID-19. Method: immunoSEQ multiplex PCR; TCRdb's copy keeps in-frame clones and lacks some. The sample includes over 200,000 clones, under 90% of them seen just once. Trimming took off 4 bases at V and 0 bases at J, with 9 bases between the two ends. This CDR3 has 14 residues. Germline CDR1 and CDR2: LGHDT and YNNKEL (reference sequence). Sequencing input: peripheral blood. V and J are TRBV3-1 (or the pseudogene TRBV3-2) and TRBJ1-1; D remains ambiguous. The receptor was isolated from a man aged 55 to 69 who had recovered from COVID-19. The DNA of the CDR3 is TGTGCCAGCAGCCCTCATGGGCTGAACACTGAAGCTTTCTTT. It yields the protein CASSPHGLNTEAFF.